The 20 T cell receptor beta chains below all came from one sample that was sequenced in a study of lymphopenia after photon versus proton radiotherapy. TCRdb keeps only in-frame clones here, not all; method: immunoSEQ multiplex PCR. The sample contains some 20,000 clones, about 83% of which appear only once. The sample here was peripheral blood, taken from a patient treated with photon-based radiotherapy. The receptors shown here come from a woman aged 45-65 years with pancreatic cancer.

The chain combines TRBV7-3 with TRBJ2-3; D possibly corresponds to TRBD1 (5 bases). The V gene's germline CDR1 is SGHTA and CDR2 FQGTGA. V lost 5 bases to trimming and J lost 4 bases, with 13 bases between them. This CDR3 has 14 residues. DNA of the CDR3: TGTGCCAGCAGCCAAGGGCTAGGGGCAGATACGCAGTATTTT. It yields the protein CASSQGLGADTQYF.

This clone was recorded a few times. This chain connects TRBV19 to TRBJ2-7; D might be TRBD2 (7 bases). The germline V gene encodes CDR1 LNHDA and CDR2 SQIVND (reference sequence). The V end was cut by 5 bases, the J end by 3 bases, with 14 bases between. The CDR3 has 14 residues. In DNA form, the CDR3 reads TGTGCCAGTAGTGCTGGGGGGGCCGACTACGAGCAGTACTTC. It translates to CASSAGGADYEQYF.

The V call is TRBV28, the J call TRBJ2-1; TRBD2 agrees at 10 bases. Germline assignment: CDR1 MDHEN and CDR2 SYDVKM. This CDR3 contains 20 residues. The ends lost 7 bases at V and 2 bases at J; junction bases unmatched: 20. The CDR3 loop reads CASTFIPAGGRSWAYNEQFF. CDR3 DNA sequence: TGTGCCAGCACCTTCATCCCAGCGGGAGGGAGGTCTTGGGCCTACAATGAGCAGTTCTTC.

The rearrangement joins TRBV23-1 to TRBJ2-7; D might be TRBD1 (6 bases). TRBV23-1 is sorted into the ORF group, with uncertain function. The CDR3 runs to 14 residues. Trimming removed 4 bases from V and 0 bases from J, with 10 bases in between. The CDR3 region is CASSPGHSSYEQYF. In DNA, the CDR3 is TGCGCCAGCAGTCCGGGACACAGCTCCTACGAGCAGTACTTC.

V is TRBV7-2 and J is TRBJ1-4; TRBD1 matches 8 bases. After removal of 3 bases from V and 7 bases from J, the junction contained 7 bases not matched to a gene. The CDR3 is 15 residues long. Per the germline V gene, CDR1 is SGHTA and CDR2 is FQGNSA. Written as DNA, the CDR3 is TGTGCCAGCAGCTTTATTGGGCAGGGGGCTGAAAAACTGTTTTTT. Protein: CASSFIGQGAEKLFF.

V usage is TRBV27 and J usage is TRBJ2-1, with TRBD2 identical over 8 bases. CDR1 and CDR2 (germline): MNHEY, SMNVEV (reference sequence). This CDR3 has 16 amino acids. V was pared by 5 bases and J by 5 bases, with 11 bases of the junction left unmatched. CDR3 DNA: TGTGCCAGCAGTCCCCGGGGAAGCGGGAGAGACAATGAGCAGTTCTTC. It translates to CASSPRGSGRDNEQFF.

This clone was detected a few times. The chain couples TRBV11-2 to TRBJ2-7; 10 nucleotides align to TRBD2. CDR3 length: 15 residues. V lost 2 bases to trimming and J lost 2 bases; unmatched junction nucleotides: 3. CDR1 is SGHAT and CDR2 is FQNNGV in the germline V gene. The CDR3 is CASSLTSGAPYEQYF. The DNA for the CDR3 is TGTGCCAGCAGCTTAACTAGCGGGGCCCCCTACGAGCAGTACTTC.

V is TRBV7-8 and J is TRBJ1-1; no firm D call. Trimming removed 1 base at V and 6 bases at J, with 15 bases between. The CDR3 runs to 15 residues. Germline CDR1 reads SGHVS; CDR2 reads FQNEAQ. CDR3 bases: TGTGCCAGCAGCTTAGGAGAGGTAGCGGTAGCTGAAGCTTTCTTT. It translates to CASSLGEVAVAEAFF.

Written as DNA, the CDR3 is TGCGCCAGCAGCCAAGATCACGGGTTAGCCCAGCATTTT. Translating it yields CASSQDHGLAQHF. This chain uses TRBV4-1 with TRBJ1-5, with D unclear. The ends were cut back, 0 bases at V and 11 bases at J, with 11 bases in the middle. From germline, CDR1 is MGHRA and CDR2 YSYEKL. This CDR3 has 13 amino acids.

The rearrangement uses TRBV19 and TRBJ1-1, with D maybe TRBD1 (5 bases). Germline lookup yields CDR1 LNHDA and CDR2 SQIVND (reference sequence). The ends were cut back, 1 base at V and 5 bases at J, with 14 bases in the middle. There are 15 residues in the CDR3. The CDR3 DNA reads TGTGCCAGTAGTATAGTCGGGGCAGGGACGACTGAAGCTTTCTTT. Its protein is CASSIVGAGTTEAFF.

V gene TRBV5-4 combines with J gene TRBJ2-1; 10 bases map to TRBD2. The trim removed 4 bases at V and 6 bases at J, leaving 7 bases unmatched. Germline assignment: CDR1 SGHNT and CDR2 YYREEE (reference sequence). This CDR3 contains 15 residues. CDR3 DNA sequence: TGTGCCAGCAGCCCGGGAGGGACTAGCGTCAATGAGCAGTTCTTC. Its protein product is CASSPGGTSVNEQFF.

The chain has TRBV6-6 and TRBJ1-3, with D hard to call. The CDR3 covers 15 residues. Germline assignment: CDR1 MNHNY and CDR2 SVGAGI (reference sequence). V lost 2 bases and J 0 bases, leaving 8 bases between the germline ends. The CDR3 nucleotides read TGTGCCAGCAGTTACGGAGGTAACTCTGGAAACACCATATATTTT. Its protein product is CASSYGGNSGNTIYF.

This rearrangement joins TRBV30 to TRBJ2-4; D is uncertain. The CDR3 runs to 12 residues. Germline V lookup: CDR1 GTSNPN, CDR2 SVGIG (reference sequence). V gave up 3 bases and J gave up 4 bases, with 7 bases separating them. CDR3 sequence (DNA): TGTGCCTGGAGCCCAGGAAAAAACATTCAGTACTTC. Its translation: CAWSPGKNIQYF.

V and J are TRBV19 and TRBJ2-1; TRBD2 aligns across 10 bases. Germline values: CDR1 LNHDA, CDR2 SQIVND (reference sequence). CDR3 length: 14 residues. Trimming at V came to 6 bases and at J to 4 bases, leaving 3 bases not matched to a gene. CDR3 amino acids: CASSLAGVYNEQFF. The CDR3 DNA follows: TGTGCCAGTAGCCTAGCGGGGGTATACAATGAGCAGTTCTTC.

V and J are TRBV7-9 and TRBJ2-7, with a possible D match to TRBD2 (5 bases). CDR3 size: 17 residues. The V gene's germline CDR1 is SEHNR and CDR2 FQNEAQ (reference sequence). Trimming shortened V by 6 bases and J by 1 base, and 22 bases separated the two germline ends. CDR3 in amino acids: CASSLSIVGVRSYEQYF. For the CDR3, the DNA is TGTGCCAGCAGTCTTAGTATTGTCGGGGTCCGGTCCTACGAGCAGTACTTC. The full variable domain, with the rest looked up from reference TRBV7-9 and TRBJ2-7, is DTGVSQNPRHKITKRGQNVTFRCDPISEHNRLYWYRQTLGQGPEFLTYFQNEAQLEKSRLLSDRFSAERPKGSFSTLEIQRTEQGDSAMYLCASSLSIVGVRSYEQYFGPGTRLTVT.

Only one count was recorded for this clone. The CDR3 sequence is CASSPRTSLGSEQFF. The CDR3 region has the DNA TGTGCCAGCAGTCCCCGGACTAGCCTGGGCAGTGAGCAGTTCTTC. The V call is TRBV27, the J call TRBJ2-1; 8 bases agree with TRBD2. The V gene end was trimmed by 5 bases and the J gene end by 9 bases; junction bases not matched to a gene: 12. Germline lookup yields CDR1 MNHEY and CDR2 SMNVEV (reference sequence). The CDR3 loop spans 15 amino acids.

This chain uses TRBV6-6 with TRBJ1-1; D is possibly TRBD1 (5 bases). The germline V gene has CDR1 MNHNY and CDR2 SVGAGI (reference sequence). Trimming took off 7 bases at V and 1 base at J, with 13 bases between the two ends. CDR3 length: 14 amino acids. The CDR3 here is CASTQEGRNTEAFF. For the CDR3, the DNA is TGTGCCAGCACTCAGGAGGGGAGGAACACTGAAGCTTTCTTT.

This chain's CDR3 is CASSLDPGRSGEQYF. For the CDR3, the DNA is TGTGCCAGCAGCTTGGACCCAGGGCGGAGTGGCGAGCAGTACTTC. The chain carries TRBV5-4 and TRBJ2-7; D is possibly TRBD1 (5 bases). The V gene lost 0 bases and the J gene lost 6 bases, with 16 bases spanning the gap. The CDR3 totals 15 residues. Per germline, CDR1 SGHNT and CDR2 YYREEE (reference sequence).

By proportion, this clone is medium-sized. The V gene is TRBV2, the J gene TRBJ1-1, with D perhaps matching TRBD1 (6 bases). CDR3 length equals 12 residues. Trimming shortened V by 6 bases and J by 11 bases, and 16 bases separated the two germline ends. Germline loops: CDR1 SNHLY, CDR2 FYNNEI. The CDR3 sequence is CASSPSGTRAFF. Here the CDR3 DNA reads TGTGCCAGCAGCCCGTCCGGGACAAGGGCTTTCTTT.

CDR3 sequence (DNA): TGTGCCAGCAGCTTAGACACCCCACGCACTGAAGCTTTCTTT. Amino acids: CASSLDTPRTEAFF. This sequence joins TRBV7-2 and TRBJ1-1; no definite D call. V shed 1 base and J shed 4 bases, with 10 bases lying between them. Germline V gene data show CDR1 as SGHTA and CDR2 as FQGNSA. The CDR3 totals 14 residues.